This TCR beta chain appears in the sequencing data of a study of T cell changes during pregnancy in multiple sclerosis. Trimming cost V 5 bases and J 5 bases; bases outside gene matches: 7. Per the germline V gene, CDR1 is SGHNT and CDR2 is YYREEE (reference sequence). CDR3 length: 14 amino acids. Sequenced by immunoSEQ multiplex PCR; TCRdb stores in-frame clones only, minus some. The table includes some 70,000 clones, roughly 94% detected once. This specimen consisted of peripheral blood, obtained in the second trimester of pregnancy. The sequence was obtained from a female donor in good health, enrolled as a control in a pregnancy study. The rearrangement links TRBV5-4 to TRBJ2-3, with 8 bases aligning to TRBD2. The CDR3 sequence: CASRSAGAGDTQYF. In DNA, the CDR3 is TGTGCCAGCAGGTCAGCGGGAGCCGGAGATACGCAGTATTTT.